The rows below give T cell receptor beta chains drawn from one sample of a study of CD8 T cells in ankylosing spondylitis. Each CDR3 protein gets one entry after TCRdb re-called the 5' RACE reads with MiXCR. Of some 200,000 distinct CDR3 sequences detected, over 15% appear once; the ten largest clones hold 4.3%. The sequenced sample was blood, either unsorted or a sorted T cell fraction (not recorded which). The receptors were gathered from a male donor aged 10-30 years with ankylosing spondylitis or in good health (not recorded which). The CDR3 runs from the conserved cysteine through the conserved F or W. A D gene is named only where the DNA matches it firmly. Expanded clones are given a class, and other clones once, few, many or no size at all.

cdr3_length,j_call,v_call,clone_size,d_call,cdr3_aa,cdr3_nt
15,TRBJ2-2,TRBV6-5,.,.,CASSSPGRNTGELFF,TGTGCCAGCAGTTCCCCGGGCAGGAACACCGGGGAGCTGTTTTTT
16,TRBJ2-7,TRBV12-3/TRBV12-4,many,.,CASSLTGTTSSYEQYF,TGTGCCAGCAGTTTAACCGGGACAACGAGCTCCTACGAGCAGTACTTC
15,TRBJ1-6,TRBV5-1,many,TRBD1,CASSLAGTGFSPLHF,TGCGCCAGCAGCTTGGCCGGGACAGGGTTTTCACCCCTCCACTTT
14,TRBJ2-7,TRBV29-1,many,.,CSVAGATSSYEQYF,TGCAGCGTTGCGGGGGCCACTAGCTCCTACGAGCAGTACTTC
18,TRBJ2-1,TRBV2,.,TRBD2,CASRRTSGRADAYNEQFF,TGTGCCAGCAGGAGGACTAGCGGGAGGGCCGACGCCTACAATGAGCAGTTCTTC
14,TRBJ2-3,TRBV27,many,.,CASSSERNTDAQYF,TGTGCCAGCAGTTCGGAGCGGAACACAGATGCGCAGTATTTT
16,TRBJ2-2,TRBV7-9,few,TRBD2,CASSPRLAGSTGELFF,TGTGCCAGCAGCCCCCGACTAGCGGGCAGCACCGGGGAGCTGTTTTTT
13,TRBJ2-5,TRBV18,many,.,CASSPDLSETQYF,TGTGCCAGCTCACCGGACCTCTCCGAGACCCAGTACTTC
12,TRBJ2-1,TRBV30,many,.,CAWSETGPEQFF,TGTGCCTGGAGCGAAACAGGGCCTGAGCAGTTCTTC
11,TRBJ2-3,TRBV6-5,many,.,CASRVADTQYF,TGTGCCAGCAGGGTGGCAGATACGCAGTATTTT
15,TRBJ2-1,TRBV12-3/TRBV12-4,many,.,CASSLVREYRDEQFF,TGTGCCAGCAGCCTAGTCCGGGAGTATCGAGATGAGCAGTTCTTC
13,TRBJ1-5,TRBV12-5,.,.,CASGFGGNQPQHF,TGTGCTAGTGGTTTCGGTGGCAATCAGCCCCAGCATTTT
15,TRBJ2-5,TRBV5-1,many,TRBD1,CASSLWQGAQETQYF,TGCGCCAGCAGCTTGTGGCAGGGGGCTCAAGAGACCCAGTACTTC
13,TRBJ2-1,TRBV29-1,.,.,CSVKGRSRNEQFF,TGCAGCGTTAAGGGTCGAAGCAGAAATGAGCAGTTCTTC
18,TRBJ2-6,TRBV24-1,many,TRBD1,CATSDPGTGGTGANVLTF,TGTGCCACCAGTGATCCCGGGACAGGGGGCACCGGGGCCAACGTCCTGACTTTC
15,TRBJ2-3,TRBV12-3/TRBV12-4,many,.,CASSLGPYREDTQYF,TGTGCCAGCAGTTTAGGACCCTACAGGGAAGATACGCAGTATTTT
14,TRBJ1-1,TRBV6-1,many,.,CASSVKTGNTEAFF,TGTGCCAGCAGTGTAAAGACAGGGAACACTGAAGCTTTCTTT
14,TRBJ2-6,TRBV29-1,.,.,CSVVNPTGANVLTF,TGCAGCGTTGTGAATCCGACTGGGGCCAACGTCCTGACTTTC
16,TRBJ2-5,TRBV6-5,few,.,CASSYSVGRTQETQYF,TGTGCCAGCAGTTACTCGGTAGGGAGGACCCAAGAGACCCAGTACTTC
12,TRBJ2-7,TRBV12-3/TRBV12-4,many,.,CASTPGTWEQYF,TGTGCCAGCACCCCAGGCACCTGGGAGCAGTACTTC
16,TRBJ2-2,TRBV5-1,many,TRBD1,CASSALQGAGTGELFF,TGCGCCAGCAGCGCGCTACAGGGGGCTGGAACCGGGGAGCTGTTTTTT
16,TRBJ2-1,TRBV15,many,TRBD2,CATSRDLASGYNEQFF,TGTGCCACCAGCAGAGATCTGGCTAGCGGCTACAATGAGCAGTTCTTC
15,TRBJ2-1,TRBV12-3/TRBV12-4,many,TRBD2,CASSLLAGVFNEQFF,TGTGCCAGCAGTTTACTAGCGGGAGTCTTCAATGAGCAGTTCTTC
13,TRBJ1-3,TRBV6-1,many,.,CASSASSGNTIYF,TGTGCCAGCAGTGCTTCCTCTGGAAACACCATATATTTT
13,TRBJ2-3,TRBV20-1,many,.,CSAVGSSTDTQYF,TGCAGTGCAGTGGGGTCTAGCACAGATACGCAGTATTTT
14,TRBJ2-1,TRBV12-3/TRBV12-4,.,.,CASSERGPVGEQFF,TGTGCCAGCAGCGAGAGAGGCCCCGTCGGGGAGCAGTTCTTC
16,TRBJ2-1,TRBV11-2,many,.,CASSLLSQSGYNEQFF,TGTGCCAGCAGCTTACTCTCACAGTCAGGCTACAATGAGCAGTTCTTC
15,TRBJ1-2,TRBV5-6,.,TRBD1,CASSSWGQTNYGYTF,TGTGCCAGCAGCTCATGGGGACAGACGAACTATGGCTACACCTTC
14,TRBJ1-1,TRBV18,.,.,CASFGQGDESEAFF,TGTGCCAGCTTCGGGCAGGGCGACGAATCTGAAGCTTTCTTT